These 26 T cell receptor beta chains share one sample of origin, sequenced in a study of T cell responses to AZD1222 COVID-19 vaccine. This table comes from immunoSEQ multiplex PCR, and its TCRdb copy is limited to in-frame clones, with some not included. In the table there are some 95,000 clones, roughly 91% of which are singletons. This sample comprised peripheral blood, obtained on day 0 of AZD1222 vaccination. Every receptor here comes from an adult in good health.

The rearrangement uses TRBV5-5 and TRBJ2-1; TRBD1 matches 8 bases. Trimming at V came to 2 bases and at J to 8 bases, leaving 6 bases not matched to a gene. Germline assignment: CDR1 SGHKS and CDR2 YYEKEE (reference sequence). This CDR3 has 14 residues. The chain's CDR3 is CASSLRDRIYEQFF. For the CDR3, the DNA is TGTGCCAGCAGCTTAAGGGACAGGATTTATGAGCAGTTCTTC.

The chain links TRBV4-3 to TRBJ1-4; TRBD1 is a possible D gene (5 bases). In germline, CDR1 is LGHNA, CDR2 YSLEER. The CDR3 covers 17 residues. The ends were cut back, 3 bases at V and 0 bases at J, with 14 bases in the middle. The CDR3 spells CASSQGDGVATNEKLFF. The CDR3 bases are TGCGCCAGCAGCCAGGGGGACGGAGTTGCAACTAATGAAAAACTGTTTTTT.

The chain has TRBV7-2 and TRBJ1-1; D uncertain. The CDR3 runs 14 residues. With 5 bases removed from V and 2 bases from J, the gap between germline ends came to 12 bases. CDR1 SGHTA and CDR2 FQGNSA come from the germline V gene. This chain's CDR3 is CASSPYTFNTEAFF. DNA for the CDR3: TGTGCCAGCAGCCCCTACACCTTTAACACTGAAGCTTTCTTT.

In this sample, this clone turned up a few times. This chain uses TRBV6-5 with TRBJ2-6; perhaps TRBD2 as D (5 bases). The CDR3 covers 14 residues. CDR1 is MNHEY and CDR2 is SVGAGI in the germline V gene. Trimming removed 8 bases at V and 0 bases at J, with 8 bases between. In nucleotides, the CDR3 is TGTGCCAGCGGACTCCTCTCTGGGGCCAACGTCCTGACTTTC. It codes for CASGLLSGANVLTF.

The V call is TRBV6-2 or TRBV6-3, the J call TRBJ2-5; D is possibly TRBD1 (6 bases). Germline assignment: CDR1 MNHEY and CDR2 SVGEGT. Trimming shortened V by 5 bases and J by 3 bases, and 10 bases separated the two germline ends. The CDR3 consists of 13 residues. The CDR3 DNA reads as TGTGCCAGCAGTCCCCGGACAGAAGAGACCCAGTACTTC. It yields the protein CASSPRTEETQYF.

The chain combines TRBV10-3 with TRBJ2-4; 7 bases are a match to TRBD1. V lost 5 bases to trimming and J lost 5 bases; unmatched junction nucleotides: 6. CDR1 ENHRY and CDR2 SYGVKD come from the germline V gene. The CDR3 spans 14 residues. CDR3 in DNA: TGTGCCATCAGTCCCGACAGGGACCAAAACATTCAGTACTTC. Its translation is CAISPDRDQNIQYF.

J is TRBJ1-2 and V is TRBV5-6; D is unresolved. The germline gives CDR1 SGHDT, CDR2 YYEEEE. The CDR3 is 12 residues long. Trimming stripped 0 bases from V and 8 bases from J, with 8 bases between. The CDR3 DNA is TGTGCCAGCAGCTTGGATGTCACAGGCTACACCTTC. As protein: CASSLDVTGYTF. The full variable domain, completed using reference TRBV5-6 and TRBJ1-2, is DAGVTQSPTHLIKTRGQQVTLRCSPKSGHDTVSWYQQALGQGPQFIFQYYEEEERQRGNFPDRFSGHQFPNYSSELNVNALLLGDSALYLCASSLDVTGYTFGSGTRLTVV.

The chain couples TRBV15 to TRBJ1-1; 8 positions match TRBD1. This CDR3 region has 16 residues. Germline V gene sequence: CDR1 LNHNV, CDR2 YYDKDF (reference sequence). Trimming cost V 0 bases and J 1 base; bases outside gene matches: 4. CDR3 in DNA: TGTGCCACCAGCAGAGACTTGGGGACAGGGAACACTGAAGCTTTCTTT. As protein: CATSRDLGTGNTEAFF.

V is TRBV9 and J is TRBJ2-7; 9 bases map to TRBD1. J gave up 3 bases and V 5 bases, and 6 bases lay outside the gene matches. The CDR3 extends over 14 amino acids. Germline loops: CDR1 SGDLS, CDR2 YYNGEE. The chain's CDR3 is CASSPGQGRYEQYF. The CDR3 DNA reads TGTGCCAGCAGTCCGGGACAGGGTCGCTACGAGCAGTACTTC.

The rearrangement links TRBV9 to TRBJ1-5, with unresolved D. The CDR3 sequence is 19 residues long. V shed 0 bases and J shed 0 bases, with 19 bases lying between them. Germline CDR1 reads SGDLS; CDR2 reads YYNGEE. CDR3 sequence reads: CASSVGDLTETTSNQPQHF. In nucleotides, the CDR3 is TGTGCCAGCAGCGTAGGAGATTTGACGGAAACGACTAGCAATCAGCCCCAGCATTTT. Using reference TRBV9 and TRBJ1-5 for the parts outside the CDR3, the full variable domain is DSGVTQTPKHLITATGQRVTLRCSPRSGDLSVYWYQQSLDQGLQFLIQYYNGEERAKGNILERFSAQQFPDLHSELNLSSLELGDSALYFCASSVGDLTETTSNQPQHFGDGTRLSIL.

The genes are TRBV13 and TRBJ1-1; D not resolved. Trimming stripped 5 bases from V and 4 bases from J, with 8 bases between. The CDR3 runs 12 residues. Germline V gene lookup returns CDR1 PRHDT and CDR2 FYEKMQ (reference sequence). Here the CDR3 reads CASSTEGTEAFF. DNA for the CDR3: TGTGCCAGCAGCACGGAGGGCACTGAAGCTTTCTTT.

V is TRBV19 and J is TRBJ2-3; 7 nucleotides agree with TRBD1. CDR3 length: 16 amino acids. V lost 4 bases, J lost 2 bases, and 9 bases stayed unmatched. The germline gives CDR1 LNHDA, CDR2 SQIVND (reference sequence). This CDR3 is CASSRSRDSYTDTQYF. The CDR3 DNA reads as TGTGCCAGTAGTAGGTCTCGGGACAGCTACACAGATACGCAGTATTTT. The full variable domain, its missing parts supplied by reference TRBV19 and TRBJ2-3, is DGGITQSPKYLFRKEGQNVTLSCEQNLNHDAMYWYRQDPGQGLRLIYYSQIVNDFQKGDIAEGYSVSREKKESFPLTVTSAQKNPTAFYLCASSRSRDSYTDTQYFGPGTRLTVL.

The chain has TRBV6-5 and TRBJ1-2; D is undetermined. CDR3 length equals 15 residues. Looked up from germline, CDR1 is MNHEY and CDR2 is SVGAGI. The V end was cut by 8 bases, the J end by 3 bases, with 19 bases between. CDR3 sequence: CASYPLSGFHYGYTF. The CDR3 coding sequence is TGTGCCAGCTACCCCCTTAGCGGGTTCCACTATGGCTACACCTTC.

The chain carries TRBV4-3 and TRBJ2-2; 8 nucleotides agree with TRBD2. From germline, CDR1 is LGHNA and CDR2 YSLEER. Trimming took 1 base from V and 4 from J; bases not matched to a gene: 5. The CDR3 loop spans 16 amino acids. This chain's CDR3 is CASSQGAGGSTGELFF. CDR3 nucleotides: TGCGCCAGCAGCCAAGGGGCGGGGGGAAGCACCGGGGAGCTGTTTTTT.

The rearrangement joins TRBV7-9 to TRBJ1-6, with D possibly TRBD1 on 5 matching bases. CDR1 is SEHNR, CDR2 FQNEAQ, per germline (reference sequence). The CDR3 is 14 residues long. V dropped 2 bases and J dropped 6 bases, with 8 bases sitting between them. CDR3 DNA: TGTGCCAGCAGCTTATTTGGGGGTAATTCACCCCTCCACTTT. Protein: CASSLFGGNSPLHF.

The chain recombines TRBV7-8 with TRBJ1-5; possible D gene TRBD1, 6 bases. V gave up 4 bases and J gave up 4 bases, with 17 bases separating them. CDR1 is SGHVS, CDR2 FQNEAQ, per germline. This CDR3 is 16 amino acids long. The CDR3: CASSSTTGSPNQPQHF. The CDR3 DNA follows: TGTGCCAGCAGCTCCACAACAGGGAGTCCGAATCAGCCCCAGCATTTT.

The CDR3 is CASSALAGAAGELFF. CDR3 nucleotides: TGTGCCAGTAGTGCTTTGGCGGGAGCGGCCGGGGAGCTGTTTTTT. The chain has TRBV19 and TRBJ2-2; TRBD2 agrees at 7 bases. The CDR3 length is 15 residues. Per germline, CDR1 LNHDA and CDR2 SQIVND (reference sequence). V lost 5 bases to trimming and J lost 6 bases; unmatched junction nucleotides: 9.

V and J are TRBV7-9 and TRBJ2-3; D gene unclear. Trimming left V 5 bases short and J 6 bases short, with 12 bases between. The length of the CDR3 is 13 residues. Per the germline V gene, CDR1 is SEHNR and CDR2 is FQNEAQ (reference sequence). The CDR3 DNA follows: TGTGCCAGCAGCCCCAAAGGGCCGGATACGCAGTATTTT. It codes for CASSPKGPDTQYF.

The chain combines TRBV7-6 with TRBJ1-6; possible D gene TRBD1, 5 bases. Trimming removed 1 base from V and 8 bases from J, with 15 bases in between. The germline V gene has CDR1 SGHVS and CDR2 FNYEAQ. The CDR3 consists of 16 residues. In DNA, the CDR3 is TGTGCCAGCAGCTTAGAGGCCAGGGCCCCATATTCACCCCTCCACTTT. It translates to CASSLEARAPYSPLHF.

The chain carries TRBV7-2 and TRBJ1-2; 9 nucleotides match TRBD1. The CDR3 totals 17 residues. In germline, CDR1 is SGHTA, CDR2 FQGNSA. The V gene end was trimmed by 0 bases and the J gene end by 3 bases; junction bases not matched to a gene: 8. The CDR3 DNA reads TGTGCCAGCAGCTTAGCGTTCTACAGGGGGCGCGACTATGGCTACACCTTC. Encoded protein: CASSLAFYRGRDYGYTF. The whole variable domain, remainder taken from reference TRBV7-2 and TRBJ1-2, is GAGVSQSPSNKVTEKGKDVELRCDPISGHTALYWYRQSLGQGLEFLIYFQGNSAPDKSGLPSDRFSAERTGGSVSTLTIQRTQQEDSAVYLCASSLAFYRGRDYGYTFGSGTRLTVV.

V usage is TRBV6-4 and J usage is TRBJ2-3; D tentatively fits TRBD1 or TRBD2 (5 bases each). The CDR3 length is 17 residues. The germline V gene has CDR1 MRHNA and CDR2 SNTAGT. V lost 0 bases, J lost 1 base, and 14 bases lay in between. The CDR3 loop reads CASSDSSLGVGTDTQYF. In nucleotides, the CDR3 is TGTGCCAGCAGTGACTCGAGTCTGGGGGTGGGCACAGATACGCAGTATTTT.

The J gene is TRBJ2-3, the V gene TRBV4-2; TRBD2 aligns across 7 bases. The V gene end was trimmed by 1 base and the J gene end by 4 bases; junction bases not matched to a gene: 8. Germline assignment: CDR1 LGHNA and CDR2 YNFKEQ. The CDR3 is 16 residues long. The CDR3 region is CASSQAAGNGADTQYF. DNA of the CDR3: TGTGCCAGCAGCCAAGCAGCGGGGAACGGGGCAGATACGCAGTATTTT.

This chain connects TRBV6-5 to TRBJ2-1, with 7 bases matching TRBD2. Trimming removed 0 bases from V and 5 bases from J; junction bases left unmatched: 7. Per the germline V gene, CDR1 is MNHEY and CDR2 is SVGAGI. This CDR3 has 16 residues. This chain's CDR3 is CASSYSISGADNEQFF. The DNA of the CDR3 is TGTGCCAGCAGTTACTCGATCAGCGGGGCTGACAATGAGCAGTTCTTC.

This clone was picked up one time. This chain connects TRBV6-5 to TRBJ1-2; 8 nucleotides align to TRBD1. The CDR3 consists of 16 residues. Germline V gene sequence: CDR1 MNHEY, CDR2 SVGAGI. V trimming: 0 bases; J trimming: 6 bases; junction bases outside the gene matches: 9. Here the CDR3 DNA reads TGTGCCAGCAGTTACTCGACAGGGGATCTTAGGGATGGCTACACCTTC. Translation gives CASSYSTGDLRDGYTF.

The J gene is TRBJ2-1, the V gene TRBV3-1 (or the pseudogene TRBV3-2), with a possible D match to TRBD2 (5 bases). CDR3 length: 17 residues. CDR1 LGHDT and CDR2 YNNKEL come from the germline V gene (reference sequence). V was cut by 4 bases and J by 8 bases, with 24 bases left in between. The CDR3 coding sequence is TGTGCCAGCAGCCGCCCCCGGTCGGGTGGGCTCGGGGATGAGCAGTTCTTC. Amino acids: CASSRPRSGGLGDEQFF.

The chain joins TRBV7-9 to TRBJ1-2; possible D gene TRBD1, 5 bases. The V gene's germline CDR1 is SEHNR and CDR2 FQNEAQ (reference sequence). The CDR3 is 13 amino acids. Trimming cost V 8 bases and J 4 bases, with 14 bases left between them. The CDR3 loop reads CASAGGAAYGYTF. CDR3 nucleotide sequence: TGTGCCAGCGCCGGGGGAGCTGCCTATGGCTACACCTTC. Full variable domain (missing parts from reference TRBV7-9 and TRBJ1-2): DTGVSQNPRHKITKRGQNVTFRCDPISEHNRLYWYRQTLGQGPEFLTYFQNEAQLEKSRLLSDRFSAERPKGSFSTLEIQRTEQGDSAMYLCASAGGAAYGYTFGSGTRLTVV.